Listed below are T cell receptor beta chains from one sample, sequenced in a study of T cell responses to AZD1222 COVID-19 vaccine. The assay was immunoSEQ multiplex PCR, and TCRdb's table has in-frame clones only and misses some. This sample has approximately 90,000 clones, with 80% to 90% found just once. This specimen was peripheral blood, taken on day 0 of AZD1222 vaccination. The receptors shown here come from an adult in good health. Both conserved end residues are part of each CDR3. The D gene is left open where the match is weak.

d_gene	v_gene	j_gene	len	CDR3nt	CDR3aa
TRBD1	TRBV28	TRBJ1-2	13	TGTGCCAGCGGTACTAGACAGGGCTGGGGCTACACCTTC	CASGTRQGWGYTF
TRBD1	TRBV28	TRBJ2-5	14	TGTGCCAGCAGTTGGGCGGACAGGGAAGAGACCCAGTACTTC	CASSWADREETQYF
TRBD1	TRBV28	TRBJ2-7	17	TGTGCCAGCAGTTTTTGGTCTTCGGCAGGGGGTCTTTACGAGCAGTACTTC	CASSFWSSAGGLYEQYF
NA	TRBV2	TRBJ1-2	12	TGTGCCAGCGGGGGAGTTAACTATGGCTACACCTTC	CASGGVNYGYTF
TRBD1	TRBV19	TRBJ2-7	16	TGTGCCAGTAGTGTCCTCACCGGGACAGGGGGCAACGAGCAGTACTTC	CASSVLTGTGGNEQYF
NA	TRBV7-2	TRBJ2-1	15	TGTGCCAGCAGCTTAGATCCCCAGGTAGGACGGGAGCGGTTCTTC	CASSLDPQVGRERFF
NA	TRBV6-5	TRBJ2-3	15	TGTGCCAGCAGTTACTCGACTGGGGGTTCAGATACGCAGTATTTT	CASSYSTGGSDTQYF
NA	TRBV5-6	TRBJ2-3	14	TGTGCCAGCAGCTTATCCGCCTCTCGCCTATCGCAGTATTTT	CASSLSASRLSQYF
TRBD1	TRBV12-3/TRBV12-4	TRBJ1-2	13	TGTGCCAGCAGTCCCAGGGGGAACTATGGCTACACCTTC	CASSPRGNYGYTF
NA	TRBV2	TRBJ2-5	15	TGTGCCAGCAGGGGGCGGGACATTCACCAAGAGACCCAGTACTTC	CASRGRDIHQETQYF
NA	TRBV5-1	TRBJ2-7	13	TGCGCCAGCAGCCAGATTGGACAGAGCGAGCAGTACTTC	CASSQIGQSEQYF
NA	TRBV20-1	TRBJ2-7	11	TGCAGTGCTAGTAAAGGGGCCGAGCAGTACTTC	CSASKGAEQYF